This TCR beta chain originates from a study of OX40 agonist ivuxolimab in advanced cancers. The CDR3 loop spans 17 amino acids. V lost 0 bases and J lost 4; bases outside the gene matches: 11. Germline assignment: CDR1 LGHNA and CDR2 YNFKEQ. Study-wide points: The mean number of expanded clones was higher in CD8+ T cells than in CD4+.

Concerning this clone: Its specificity is not known.

Profiled with immunoSEQ multiplex PCR; TCRdb holds only in-frame clones, not every one. In the table there are some 63,000 clones, around 92% of which are singletons. The chain uses TRBV4-2 and TRBJ1-2, with 7 bases identical to TRBD1. Sequencing used CD4+ or CD8+ T cells sorted from blood, obtained in a trial of the OX40 agonist ivuxolimab. The receptor comes from an adult with an advanced solid tumor such as melanoma, head and neck, liver or kidney cancer. The DNA of the CDR3 is TGTGCCAGCAGCCAAGAGTTCAAAACCAGGGGGGTCTATGGCTACACCTTC. This translates into CASSQEFKTRGVYGYTF.